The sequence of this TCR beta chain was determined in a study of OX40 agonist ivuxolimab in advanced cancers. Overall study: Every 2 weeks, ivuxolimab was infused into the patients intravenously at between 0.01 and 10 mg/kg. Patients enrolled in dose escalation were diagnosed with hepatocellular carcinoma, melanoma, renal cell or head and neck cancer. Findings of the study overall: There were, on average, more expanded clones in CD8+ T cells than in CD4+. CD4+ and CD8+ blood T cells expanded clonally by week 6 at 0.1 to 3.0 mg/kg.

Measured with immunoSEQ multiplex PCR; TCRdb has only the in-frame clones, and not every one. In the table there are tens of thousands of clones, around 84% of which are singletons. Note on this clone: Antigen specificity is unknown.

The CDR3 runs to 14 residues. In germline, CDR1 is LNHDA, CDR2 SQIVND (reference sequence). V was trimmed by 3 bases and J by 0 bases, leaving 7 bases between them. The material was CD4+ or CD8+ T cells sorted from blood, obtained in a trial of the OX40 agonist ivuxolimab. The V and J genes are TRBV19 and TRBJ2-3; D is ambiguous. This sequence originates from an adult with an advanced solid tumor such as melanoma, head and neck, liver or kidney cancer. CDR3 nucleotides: TGTGCCAGTAGTATGGGCGGCAGCACAGATACGCAGTATTTT. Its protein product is CASSMGGSTDTQYF.